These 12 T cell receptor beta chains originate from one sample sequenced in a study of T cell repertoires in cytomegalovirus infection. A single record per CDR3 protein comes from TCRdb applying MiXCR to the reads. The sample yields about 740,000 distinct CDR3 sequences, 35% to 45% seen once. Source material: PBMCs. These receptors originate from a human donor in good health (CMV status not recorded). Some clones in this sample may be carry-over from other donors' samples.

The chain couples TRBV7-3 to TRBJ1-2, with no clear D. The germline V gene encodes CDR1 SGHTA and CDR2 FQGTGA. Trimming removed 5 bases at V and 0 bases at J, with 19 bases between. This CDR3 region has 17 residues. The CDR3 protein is CASSRPPPDGPNYGYTF. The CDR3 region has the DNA TGTGCCAGCAGCCGGCCACCCCCGGACGGTCCTAACTATGGCTACACCTTC.

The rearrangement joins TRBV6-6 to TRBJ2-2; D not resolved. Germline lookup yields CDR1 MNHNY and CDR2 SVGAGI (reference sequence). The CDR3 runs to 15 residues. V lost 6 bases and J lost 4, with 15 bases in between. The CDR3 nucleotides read TGTGCCAGCAGGAGCCCGGATTGGGGCACCGGGGAGCTGTTTTTT. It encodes CASRSPDWGTGELFF.

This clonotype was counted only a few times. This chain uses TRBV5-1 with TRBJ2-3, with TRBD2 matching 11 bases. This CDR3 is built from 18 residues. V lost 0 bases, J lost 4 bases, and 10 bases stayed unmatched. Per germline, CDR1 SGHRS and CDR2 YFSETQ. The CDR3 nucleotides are TGCGCCAGCAGCTTGGCTGGTAGCGGGGGGGCGGCCTCAGATACGCAGTATTTT. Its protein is CASSLAGSGGAASDTQYF. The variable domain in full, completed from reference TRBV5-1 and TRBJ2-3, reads KAGVTQTPRYLIKTRGQQVTLSCSPISGHRSVSWYQQTPGQGLQFLFEYFSETQRNKGNFPGRFSGRQFSNSRSEMNVSTLELGDSALYLCASSLAGSGGAASDTQYFGPGTRLTVL.

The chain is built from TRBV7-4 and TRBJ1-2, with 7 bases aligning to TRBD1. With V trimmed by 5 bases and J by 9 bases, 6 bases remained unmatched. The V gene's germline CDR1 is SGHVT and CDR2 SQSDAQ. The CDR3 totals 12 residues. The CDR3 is CASSHGQASYTF. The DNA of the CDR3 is TGTGCCAGCAGCCATGGACAGGCGAGCTACACCTTC. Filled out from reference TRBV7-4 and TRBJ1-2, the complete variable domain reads GAGVSQSPRYKVAKRGRDVALRCDSISGHVTLYWYRQTLGQGSEVLTYSQSDAQRDKSGRPSGRFSAERPERSVSTLKIQRTEQGDSAVYLCASSHGQASYTFGSGTRLTVV.

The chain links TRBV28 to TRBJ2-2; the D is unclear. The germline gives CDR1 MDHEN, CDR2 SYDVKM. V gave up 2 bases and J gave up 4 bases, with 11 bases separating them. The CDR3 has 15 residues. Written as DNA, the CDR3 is TGTGCCAGCAGTTTACTGGCAGGTGTCACCGGGGAGCTGTTTTTT. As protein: CASSLLAGVTGELFF.

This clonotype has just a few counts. The CDR3: CASGGTLNTEAFF. In DNA, the CDR3 is TGTGCCAGTGGTGGGACTTTGAACACTGAAGCTTTCTTT. The V gene is TRBV19, the J gene TRBJ1-1; a possible D gene is TRBD1 (5 bases). Looked up from germline, CDR1 is LNHDA and CDR2 is SQIVND (reference sequence). V lost 8 bases and J 0 bases, leaving 10 bases between the germline ends. The CDR3 sequence is 13 residues long.

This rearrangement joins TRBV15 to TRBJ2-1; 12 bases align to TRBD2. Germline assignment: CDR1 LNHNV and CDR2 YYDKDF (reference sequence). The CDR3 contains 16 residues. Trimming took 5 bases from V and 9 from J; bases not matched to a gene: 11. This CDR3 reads CATSGILAGGFAEQFF. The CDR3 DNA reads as TGTGCCACCAGCGGTATACTAGCGGGAGGATTCGCTGAGCAGTTCTTC.

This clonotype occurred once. CDR3 sequence reads: CASSYEQGAPAFF. The DNA of the CDR3 is TGTGCCAGCAGTTACGAACAGGGGGCTCCAGCTTTCTTT. V is TRBV6-6 and J is TRBJ1-1; TRBD1 matches at 9 bases. V lost 2 bases and J lost 10; bases outside the gene matches: 5. Germline CDR1 is MNHNY and CDR2 is SVGAGI (reference sequence). The length of the CDR3 is 13 residues.

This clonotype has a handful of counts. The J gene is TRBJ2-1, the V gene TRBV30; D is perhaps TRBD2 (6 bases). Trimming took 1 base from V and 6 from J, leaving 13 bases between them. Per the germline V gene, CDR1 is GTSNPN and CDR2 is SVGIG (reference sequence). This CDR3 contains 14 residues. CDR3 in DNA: TGTGCCTGGAGTGAATTTGCGGGGCCCAATGAGCAGTTCTTC. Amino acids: CAWSEFAGPNEQFF.

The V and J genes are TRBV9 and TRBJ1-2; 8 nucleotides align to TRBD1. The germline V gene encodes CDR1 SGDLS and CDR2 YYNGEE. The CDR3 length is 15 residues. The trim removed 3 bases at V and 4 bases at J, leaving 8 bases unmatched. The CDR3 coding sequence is TGTGCCAGCAGCGCGCTGGACAGGGTGGCCTATGGCTACACCTTC. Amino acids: CASSALDRVAYGYTF. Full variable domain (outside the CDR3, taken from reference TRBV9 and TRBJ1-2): DSGVTQTPKHLITATGQRVTLRCSPRSGDLSVYWYQQSLDQGLQFLIQYYNGEERAKGNILERFSAQQFPDLHSELNLSSLELGDSALYFCASSALDRVAYGYTFGSGTRLTVV.

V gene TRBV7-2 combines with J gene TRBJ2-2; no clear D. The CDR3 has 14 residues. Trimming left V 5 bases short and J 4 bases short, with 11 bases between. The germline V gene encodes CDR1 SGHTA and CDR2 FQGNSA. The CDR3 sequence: CASSPHPGTGELFF. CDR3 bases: TGTGCCAGCAGCCCTCACCCCGGCACCGGGGAGCTGTTTTTT.

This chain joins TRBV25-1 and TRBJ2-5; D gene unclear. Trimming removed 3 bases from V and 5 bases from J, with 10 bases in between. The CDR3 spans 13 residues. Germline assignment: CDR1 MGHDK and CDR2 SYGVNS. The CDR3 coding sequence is TGTGCCAGCAGTGATCTGGGTTTGGAGACCCAGTACTTC. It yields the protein CASSDLGLETQYF.